This T cell receptor beta chain appears in the sequencing data of a study of response to subunit inactivated influenza vaccine. TCRdb analysed the RT-PCR reads with MiXCR anew, one entry per CDR3 protein. The profile shows about 520,000 distinct CDR3 sequences, 25% of them singletons. Germline V lookup: CDR1 DFQATT, CDR2 SNEGSKA (reference sequence). The V and J ends lost 2 bases and 6 bases respectively, with 17 bases between them. The CDR3 loop spans 15 amino acids. As to this clonotype: Its antigen is not identified.

Overall study results and limits: The study's authors posited that every seasonal influenza vaccination enlists few new T cells.

Material: CD4+ T cells sorted from PBMCs, obtained about 5 days after vaccination. The rearrangement links TRBV20-1 to TRBJ1-5, with TRBD1 as a possible D gene (5 bases). This TCR was sampled from a man aged 45-65 years who received an inactivated influenza vaccine. CDR3 residues: CSARPGSGRFQPQHF. CDR3 coding DNA: TGCAGTGCTAGACCTGGCTCAGGGCGCTTTCAGCCCCAGCATTTT.